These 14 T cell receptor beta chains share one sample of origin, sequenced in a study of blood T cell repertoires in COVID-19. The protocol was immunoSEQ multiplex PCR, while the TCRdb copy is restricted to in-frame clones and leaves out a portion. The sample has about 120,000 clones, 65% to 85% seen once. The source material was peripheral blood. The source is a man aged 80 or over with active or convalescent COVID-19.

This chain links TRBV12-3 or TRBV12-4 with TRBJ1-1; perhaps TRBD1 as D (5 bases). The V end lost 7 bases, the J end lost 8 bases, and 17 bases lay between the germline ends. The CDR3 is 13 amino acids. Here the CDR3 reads CASNLAGRLEAFF. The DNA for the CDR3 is TGTGCCAGCAACCTGGCAGGGCGTTTGGAAGCTTTCTTT.

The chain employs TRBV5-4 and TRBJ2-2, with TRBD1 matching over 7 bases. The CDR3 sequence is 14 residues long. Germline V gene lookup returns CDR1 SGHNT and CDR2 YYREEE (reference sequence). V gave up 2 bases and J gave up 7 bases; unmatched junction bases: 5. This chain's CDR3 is CASSFGQEGGELFF. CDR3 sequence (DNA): TGTGCCAGCAGCTTCGGACAGGAAGGCGGGGAGCTGTTTTTT.

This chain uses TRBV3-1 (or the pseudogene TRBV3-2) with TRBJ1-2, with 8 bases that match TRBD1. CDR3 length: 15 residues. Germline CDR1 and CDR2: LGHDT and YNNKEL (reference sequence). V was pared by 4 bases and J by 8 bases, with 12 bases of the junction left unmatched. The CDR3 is CASSLNLGQGGGYTF. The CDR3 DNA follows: TGTGCCAGCAGCCTCAATCTAGGACAGGGTGGCGGCTACACCTTC.

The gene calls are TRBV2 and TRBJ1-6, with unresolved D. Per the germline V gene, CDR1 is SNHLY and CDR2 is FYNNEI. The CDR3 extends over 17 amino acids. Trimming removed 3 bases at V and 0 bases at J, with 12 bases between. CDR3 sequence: CASSDRRLSSYNSPLHF. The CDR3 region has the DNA TGTGCCAGCAGTGACCGGCGACTTAGCTCCTATAATTCACCCCTCCACTTT. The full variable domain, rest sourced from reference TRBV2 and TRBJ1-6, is EPEVTQTPSHQVTQMGQEVILRCVPISNHLYFYWYRQILGQKVEFLVSFYNNEISEKSEIFDDQFSVERPDGSNFTLKIRSTKLEDSAMYFCASSDRRLSSYNSPLHFGNGTRLTVT.

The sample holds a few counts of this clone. The DNA of the CDR3 is TGTGCCAGCAGCTTAGTTGGCGGAGAAGCTTTCTTT. Translated: CASSLVGGEAFF. V and J are TRBV7-6 and TRBJ1-1; D not resolved. CDR1 is SGHVS and CDR2 is FNYEAQ in the germline V gene. The CDR3 totals 12 residues. The V end was cut by 1 base, the J end by 8 bases, with 8 bases between.

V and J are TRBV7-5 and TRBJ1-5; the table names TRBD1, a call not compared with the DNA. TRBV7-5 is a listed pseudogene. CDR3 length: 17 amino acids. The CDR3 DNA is TGTGTCAGAAGCTTCGACAGGGGGCTAGGGGGCAATCAGCCCCAGCATTTT. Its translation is CVRSFDRGLGGNQPQHF.

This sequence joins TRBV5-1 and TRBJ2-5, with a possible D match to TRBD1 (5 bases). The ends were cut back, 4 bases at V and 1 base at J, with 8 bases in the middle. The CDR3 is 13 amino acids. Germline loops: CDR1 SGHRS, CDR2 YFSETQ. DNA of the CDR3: TGCGCCAGCAGCCAGGGCCTCCAAGAGACCCAGTACTTC. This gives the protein CASSQGLQETQYF.

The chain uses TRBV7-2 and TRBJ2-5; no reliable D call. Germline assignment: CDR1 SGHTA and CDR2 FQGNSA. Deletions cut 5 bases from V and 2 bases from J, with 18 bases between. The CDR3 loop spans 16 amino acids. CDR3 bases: TGTGCCAGCAGCCCCTTTCCGCGCGGCAAACAAGAGACCCAGTACTTC. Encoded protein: CASSPFPRGKQETQYF.

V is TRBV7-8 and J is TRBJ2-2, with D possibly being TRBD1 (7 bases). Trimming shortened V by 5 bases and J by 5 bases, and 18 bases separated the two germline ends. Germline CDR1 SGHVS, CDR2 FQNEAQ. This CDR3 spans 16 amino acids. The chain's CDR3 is CASSAGQPSGTGELFF. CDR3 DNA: TGTGCCAGCAGCGCGGGACAGCCTTCCGGGACCGGGGAGCTGTTTTTT.

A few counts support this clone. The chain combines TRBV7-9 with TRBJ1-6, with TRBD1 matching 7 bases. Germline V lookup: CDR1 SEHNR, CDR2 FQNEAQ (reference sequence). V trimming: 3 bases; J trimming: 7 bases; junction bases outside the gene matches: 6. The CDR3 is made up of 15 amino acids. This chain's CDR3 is CASSLEQGRNSPLHF. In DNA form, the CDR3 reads TGTGCCAGCAGCTTGGAACAGGGGAGGAATTCACCCCTCCACTTT.

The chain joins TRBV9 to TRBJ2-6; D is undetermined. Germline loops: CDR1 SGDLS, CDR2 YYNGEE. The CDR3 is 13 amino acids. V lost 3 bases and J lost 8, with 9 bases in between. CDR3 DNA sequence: TGTGCCAGCAGCGCTCTCGCGACCAACGTCCTGACTTTC. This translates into CASSALATNVLTF.

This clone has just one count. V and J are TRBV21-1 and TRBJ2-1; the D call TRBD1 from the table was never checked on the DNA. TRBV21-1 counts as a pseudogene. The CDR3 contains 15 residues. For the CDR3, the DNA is TGTGCCAGCAACATCAGGGGGTTACGGAACAATGAGCAGTTCTTC. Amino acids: CASNIRGLRNNEQFF.

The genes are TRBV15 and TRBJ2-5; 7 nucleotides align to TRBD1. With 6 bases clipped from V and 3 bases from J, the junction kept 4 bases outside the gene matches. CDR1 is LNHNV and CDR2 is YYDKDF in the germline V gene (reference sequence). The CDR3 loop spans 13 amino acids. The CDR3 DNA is TGTGCCACCAGGAGTCAGGGGGAAGAGACCCAGTACTTC. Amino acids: CATRSQGEETQYF.

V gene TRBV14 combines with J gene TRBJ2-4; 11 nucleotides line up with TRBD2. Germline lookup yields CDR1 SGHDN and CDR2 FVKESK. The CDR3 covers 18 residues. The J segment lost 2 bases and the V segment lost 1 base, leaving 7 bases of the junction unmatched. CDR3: CASSQVSGGARTKNIQYF. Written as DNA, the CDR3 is TGTGCCAGCAGCCAAGTTAGCGGGGGGGCCCGGACCAAAAACATTCAGTACTTC. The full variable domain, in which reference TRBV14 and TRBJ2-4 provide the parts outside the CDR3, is EAGVTQFPSHSVIEKGQTVTLRCDPISGHDNLYWYRRVMGKEIKFLLHFVKESKQDESGMPNNRFLAERTGGTYSTLKVQPAELEDSGVYFCASSQVSGGARTKNIQYFGAGTRLSVL.